These 27 T cell receptor beta chains came from one sample sequenced in a study of regulatory T cells in long-lasting Graves disease. With iRepertoire HTBI primers and Arm-PCR of CDR3 regions, TCR beta libraries were built. TCRdb redid the calling of the multiplex PCR reads with MiXCR, one entry per CDR3 protein. The table has about half a million distinct CDR3 sequences, roughly 23% seen once. As to time point: persistent/refractory GD, antithyroid drugs over 5 years with positive TRAb. PBMCs were the source of the RNA used for TCR sequencing. Material: peripheral blood mononuclear cells (PBMCs), obtained when the disease was refractory, from a patient treated with antithyroid drugs. The receptors originated from a female donor with Graves disease.

This chain links TRBV19 with TRBJ2-2; 9 bases agree with TRBD1. CDR1 and CDR2 from the germline V gene are LNHDA and SQIVND (reference sequence). J lost 6 bases, V lost 10 bases, and 12 bases had no gene match. The CDR3 is 15 amino acids. The CDR3 bases are TGTGCCACCCCCCGGGGACAGGGCTTTCCCGGGGAGCTGTTTTTT. It translates to CATPRGQGFPGELFF.

To note about this clonotype: The CDR3 ends on some other residue instead of the conserved phenylalanine or tryptophan, so this is likely a read error. The chain employs TRBV2 and TRBJ2-7; TRBD1 agrees at 10 bases. The germline V gene has CDR1 SNHLY and CDR2 FYNNEI. The CDR3 totals 12 residues. Germline trimming cut 10 bases from V and 3 bases from J; bases unmatched to any gene: 3. The CDR3 DNA follows: TGTGCCAACCGGGACAGGGGCTACGAGCAGTACCTC. Encoded protein: CANRDRGYEQYL.

This clonotype was picked up many times. J is TRBJ2-2 and V is TRBV2, with D possibly TRBD1 on 6 matching bases. The CDR3 length is 13 residues. Per the germline V gene, CDR1 is SNHLY and CDR2 is FYNNEI. Deletions cut 7 bases from V and 5 bases from J, with 11 bases between. CDR3 residues: CASTPGTTGELFF. DNA for the CDR3: TGTGCCAGCACACCGGGGACAACCGGGGAGCTGTTTTTT.

This clonotype was detected a few times. The chain has TRBV14 and TRBJ2-5; 8 bases align to TRBD2. Germline assignment: CDR1 SGHDN and CDR2 FVKESK. The CDR3 has 19 amino acids. V shed 1 base and J 1 base; nucleotides not matched to a gene: 14. As DNA, the CDR3 is TGTGCCAGCAGCCAAGTCCATCCAATCGGGGGGGGTATCCAAGAGACCCAGTACTTC. Encoded protein: CASSQVHPIGGGIQETQYF.

Comment on this clonotype: An end of the junction differs from the germline gene, which may be a read error. The genes are TRBV7-7 and TRBJ1-4, with 10 bases that match TRBD1. The CDR3 covers 13 residues. Germline CDR1 and CDR2: SSHAT and FNYEAQ (reference sequence). The CDR3 DNA sequence: TGTGCTAGCAGCCGGGGACAGGGGGAAAAACTGTTTTTT. Protein sequence: CASSRGQGEKLFF.

At least ten counts were recorded for this clonotype. J is TRBJ2-5 and V is TRBV2; a possible D gene is TRBD1 (5 bases). V lost 6 bases to trimming and J lost 1 base, with 12 bases between them. This CDR3 contains 14 residues. Germline assignment: CDR1 SNHLY and CDR2 FYNNEI. CDR3 nucleotide sequence: TGTGCCAGCAGAACAGGTAGCTCCCAAGAGACCCAGTACTTC. It is translated as CASRTGSSQETQYF.

The J gene is TRBJ1-3, the V gene TRBV2; D remains ambiguous. This CDR3 has 11 residues. Germline values: CDR1 SNHLY, CDR2 FYNNEI. Between the trimmed V and J ends, which lost 7 bases and 8 bases, there was a span of 9 bases. The CDR3 bases are TGTGCCAGCACTCTCGATCACACCATATATTTT. The encoded protein is CASTLDHTIYF.

Of note for this clonotype: One base away lies a much larger clone, so this may be a sequencing read error. This chain links TRBV12-3 or TRBV12-4 with TRBJ1-6, with D possibly matching TRBD1 (5 bases). The CDR3 is made up of 15 amino acids. V lost 4 bases and J lost 2, with 9 bases in between. DNA of the CDR3: TGTGCCAGCAGTTGGCGGGGGGCCTATAATTCACCCCTCCACTTT. Protein: CASSWRGAYNSPLHF.

The chain carries TRBV7-9 and TRBJ1-6; D is unresolved. Germline V CDR1 and CDR2: SEHNR, FQNEAQ (reference sequence). V shed 4 bases and J shed 8 bases, with 9 bases lying between them. The CDR3 length is 13 residues. The CDR3 protein is CASSSLWDSPLHF. CDR3 in DNA: TGTGCCAGCAGCTCCTTATGGGATTCACCCCTCCACTTT.

This clonotype appeared many times. The V and J genes are TRBV15 and TRBJ2-7, with D possibly TRBD2 on 5 matching bases. This CDR3 is 16 amino acids long. V dropped 0 bases and J dropped 5 bases, with 17 bases sitting between them. CDR1 and CDR2 (germline): LNHNV, YYDKDF (reference sequence). In nucleotides, the CDR3 is TGTGCCACCAGCAGAGATCGCGGAGAGGGAGCTCACGAGCAGTACTTC. Translating it yields CATSRDRGEGAHEQYF.

The rearrangement uses TRBV19 and TRBJ1-6; D remains unclear. Germline V gives CDR1 LNHDA, CDR2 SQIVND (reference sequence). Trimming stripped 9 bases from V and 3 bases from J, with 12 bases between. The CDR3 consists of 14 residues. CDR3: CASQSQFYNSPLHF. CDR3 nucleotide sequence: TGTGCCAGCCAAAGTCAGTTCTATAATTCACCCCTCCACTTT.

The rearrangement links TRBV20-1 to TRBJ2-1, with D possibly TRBD2 on 5 matching bases. Looked up from germline, CDR1 is DFQATT and CDR2 is SNEGSKA (reference sequence). The ends were cut back, 5 bases at V and 5 bases at J, with 16 bases in the middle. This CDR3 contains 14 residues. The CDR3 region has the DNA TGCAGTGCTCCCTCCCGGACTTTAAACAATGAGCAGTTCTTC. Its translation is CSAPSRTLNNEQFF.

The table lists this clonotype with a few counts. The rearrangement links TRBV29-1 to TRBJ1-3, with D possibly being TRBD1 (5 bases). Germline-derived CDR1 and CDR2 are SQVTM and ANQGSEA. Trimming took off 2 bases at V and 8 bases at J, with 10 bases between the two ends. The CDR3 extends over 12 amino acids. CDR3 sequence: CSVERGVDTIYF. The DNA of the CDR3 is TGCAGCGTTGAAAGGGGCGTTGACACCATATATTTT.

This chain uses TRBV30 with TRBJ2-7; 7 nucleotides line up with TRBD1. Germline assignment: CDR1 GTSNPN and CDR2 SVGIG (reference sequence). There are 12 residues in the CDR3. V lost 4 bases, J lost 3 bases, and 3 bases stayed unmatched. The CDR3, as DNA: TGTGCCTGGACAGGGGGAGTCTACGAGCAGTACTTC. It translates to CAWTGGVYEQYF.

There are many counts of this clonotype. The chain combines TRBV12-3 or TRBV12-4 with TRBJ2-1; D gene ambiguous. Trimming removed 6 bases at V and 7 bases at J, with 10 bases between. This CDR3 has 12 amino acids. CDR3 sequence reads: CASRLGRNEQFF. In DNA, the CDR3 is TGTGCCAGCAGGCTGGGAAGGAATGAGCAGTTCTTC.

This clonotype came up a few times. The chain combines TRBV7-2 with TRBJ2-7, with D unclear. This CDR3 has 14 residues. The V end was cut by 5 bases, the J end by 0 bases, with 11 bases between. Germline V gene sequence: CDR1 SGHTA, CDR2 FQGNSA. The CDR3 loop reads CASSASIISYEQYF. The DNA of the CDR3 is TGTGCCAGCAGCGCCAGCATTATCTCCTACGAGCAGTACTTC.

There are many counts of this clonotype. The chain recombines TRBV9 with TRBJ1-4; a possible D gene is TRBD1 (5 bases). This CDR3 is built from 14 residues. The V and J ends lost 4 bases and 2 bases respectively, with 9 bases between them. CDR1 and CDR2 (germline): SGDLS, YYNGEE. CDR3 loop: CASSLTATNEKLFF. CDR3 sequence (DNA): TGTGCCAGCAGCTTGACAGCGACTAATGAAAAACTGTTTTTT.

Many counts were recorded for this clonotype. The J gene is TRBJ1-3, the V gene TRBV28, with TRBD1 matching over 9 bases. Germline V lookup: CDR1 MDHEN, CDR2 SYDVKM. The CDR3 runs to 16 residues. With 2 bases clipped from V and 0 bases from J, the junction kept 2 bases outside the gene matches. The CDR3 protein is CASSLGTGSSGNTIYF. The CDR3, as DNA: TGTGCCAGCAGTTTAGGGACAGGGAGCTCTGGAAACACCATATATTTT. The whole variable domain, filled in from reference TRBV28 and TRBJ1-3, reads DVKVTQSSRYLVKRTGEKVFLECVQDMDHENMFWYRQDPGLGLRLIYFSYDVKMKEKGDIPEGYSVSREKKERFSLILESASTNQTSMYLCASSLGTGSSGNTIYFGEGSWLTVV.

This clonotype was recorded many times. In nucleotides, the CDR3 is TGTGCCAGCAAATCGCACCCCTCCATCAACACCGGGGAGCTGTTTTTT. It codes for CASKSHPSINTGELFF. The chain combines TRBV6-1 with TRBJ2-2; D uncertain. Trimming cost V 7 bases and J 2 bases, with 17 bases left between them. Germline CDR1 is MNHNS and CDR2 is SASEGT. The CDR3 consists of 16 residues.

This clonotype occurred many times. CDR3 in amino acids: CATGGGANTGELFF. For the CDR3, the DNA is TGTGCCACCGGCGGGGGGGCGAACACCGGGGAGCTGTTTTTT. The chain combines TRBV28 with TRBJ2-2, with TRBD2 matching 9 bases. Per germline, CDR1 MDHEN and CDR2 SYDVKM. Trimming at V came to 10 bases and at J to 0 bases, leaving 3 bases not matched to a gene. The CDR3 extends over 14 amino acids.

The rearrangement links TRBV6-1 to TRBJ1-1; the D gene is possibly TRBD1 (6 bases). The germline V gene encodes CDR1 MNHNS and CDR2 SASEGT. This CDR3 region has 14 residues. The V and J ends lost 6 bases and 4 bases respectively, with 15 bases between them. As DNA, the CDR3 is TGTGCCAGCAGCTTACAGGGACTGAGCACTGAAGCTTTCTTT. Translation gives CASSLQGLSTEAFF.

The rearrangement joins TRBV19 to TRBJ2-7; possibly TRBD1 or TRBD2 for D (6 bases each). In germline, CDR1 is LNHDA, CDR2 SQIVND (reference sequence). The V gene lost 6 bases and the J gene lost 1 base, with 16 bases spanning the gap. The CDR3 sequence is 15 residues long. The CDR3 sequence is CASSDNREASYEQYF. In DNA form, the CDR3 reads TGTGCCAGTAGCGATAACAGGGAGGCATCCTACGAGCAGTACTTC.

There are a few counts of this clonotype. The genes are TRBV20-1 and TRBJ2-5; 9 nucleotides align to TRBD1. This CDR3 comprises 15 residues. V lost 3 bases, J lost 5 bases, and 10 bases stayed unmatched. Germline CDR1 reads DFQATT; CDR2 reads SNEGSKA (reference sequence). The CDR3 loop reads CSASNRGQFFETQYF. The CDR3 coding sequence is TGCAGTGCTAGCAACAGGGGGCAATTTTTCGAGACCCAGTACTTC.

This clonotype has a count of ten or more. The chain uses TRBV7-2 and TRBJ1-5; 7 nucleotides align to TRBD1. V lost 3 bases and J lost 4; bases outside the gene matches: 6. From germline, CDR1 is SGHTA and CDR2 FQGNSA. CDR3 length equals 15 residues. The CDR3 loop is CASSLAGQFNQPQHF. CDR3 nucleotide sequence: TGTGCCAGCAGCTTGGCGGGACAGTTTAATCAGCCCCAGCATTTT. The whole variable domain, filled in from reference TRBV7-2 and TRBJ1-5, reads GAGVSQSPSNKVTEKGKDVELRCDPISGHTALYWYRQSLGQGLEFLIYFQGNSAPDKSGLPSDRFSAERTGGSVSTLTIQRTQQEDSAVYLCASSLAGQFNQPQHFGDGTRLSIL.

This clonotype came up many times. The rearrangement uses TRBV7-8 and TRBJ1-5; possible D gene TRBD1, 5 bases. Trimming stripped 5 bases from V and 0 bases from J, with 11 bases between. The CDR3 spans 15 residues. Per the germline V gene, CDR1 is SGHVS and CDR2 is FQNEAQ. CDR3 sequence reads: CASSNGRGSNQPQHF. CDR3 bases: TGTGCCAGCAGCAATGGGAGGGGTAGCAATCAGCCCCAGCATTTT. Full variable domain (missing parts from reference TRBV7-8 and TRBJ1-5): GAGVSQSPRYKVAKRGQDVALRCDPISGHVSLFWYQQALGQGPEFLTYFQNEAQLDKSGLPSDRFFAERPEGSVSTLKIQRTQQEDSAVYLCASSNGRGSNQPQHFGDGTRLSIL.

This clonotype was detected only a few times. The CDR3 loop is CASSYSDRTFYEQYF. In DNA, the CDR3 is TGTGCCAGCAGTTACTCGGACAGGACCTTCTACGAGCAGTACTTC. The chain joins TRBV6-2 or TRBV6-3 to TRBJ2-7, with TRBD1 identical over 7 bases. V lost 0 bases, J lost 3 bases, and 5 bases stayed unmatched. The germline V gene encodes CDR1 MNHEY and CDR2 SVGEGT. The CDR3 runs to 15 residues.

The chain is built from TRBV30 and TRBJ1-3; D uncertain. V was clipped by 1 base and J by 7 bases, with 14 bases between them. The germline V gene has CDR1 GTSNPN and CDR2 SVGIG (reference sequence). The CDR3 sequence is 14 residues long. The CDR3 loop is CAWSAGRKRNTIYF. CDR3 coding DNA: TGTGCCTGGAGTGCCGGAAGGAAGAGGAACACCATATATTTT.